The 32 T cell receptor beta chains reported below all come from one sample, sequenced in a study of blood T cell repertoires in COVID-19. The data were produced by immunoSEQ multiplex PCR, yet TCRdb's version contains in-frame clones alone and is incomplete. The table has around 160,000 clones, 80% to 90% seen once; the top ten hold around 8%. The sequenced material came from peripheral blood. The receptors originated from a woman aged 55-75 years with COVID-19, enrolled during active disease.

Of note for this clone: Within the sample, other DNA sequences also encode this same CDR3. J is TRBJ1-1 and V is TRBV5-1; a weak D match, TRBD1 (5 bases). The V end lost 1 base, the J end lost 2 bases, and 9 bases lay between the germline ends. Germline V lookup: CDR1 SGHRS, CDR2 YFSETQ. The CDR3 has 14 residues. The CDR3 DNA sequence: TGCGCCAGCAGCTTGTGGGGGGGTAACACTGAAGCTTTCTTT. This translates into CASSLWGGNTEAFF.

The rearrangement uses TRBV6-2 or TRBV6-3 and TRBJ1-6; a possible D gene is TRBD1 (6 bases). V lost 5 bases, J lost 6 bases, and 17 bases lay in between. Germline V gene data show CDR1 as MNHEY and CDR2 as SVGEGT. The CDR3 is 16 residues long. DNA for the CDR3: TGTGCCAGCAGTAAGCCTCAGGGACAAACTAATTCACCCCTCCACTTT. Its protein product is CASSKPQGQTNSPLHF.

This clone appeared once. One end of the junction fails to match germline, which may point to a read error. The chain couples TRBV5-1 to TRBJ1-6; D is perhaps TRBD1 (6 bases). The CDR3 has 17 residues. The V gene's germline CDR1 is SGHRS and CDR2 YFSETQ. In DNA form, the CDR3 reads TGCGCCAGCAGCTTGGAACTTACAGGGAACTATGATTCACCCCTCCACTTT. Amino acids: CASSLELTGNYDSPLHF.

As DNA, the CDR3 is TGTGCCAGCACCGGGGGGTTGCGAAATCAGCCCCAGCATTTT. Its protein product is CASTGGLRNQPQHF. The chain links TRBV6-5 to TRBJ1-5; tentatively, D is TRBD1 (5 bases). With 7 bases removed from V and 4 bases from J, the gap between germline ends came to 14 bases. CDR3 length: 14 amino acids. Germline CDR1 is MNHEY and CDR2 is SVGAGI.

This chain connects TRBV11-2 to TRBJ2-3, with D possibly TRBD2 on 7 matching bases. The V end was cut by 3 bases, the J end by 4 bases, with 14 bases between. CDR3 length: 15 residues. Germline V gives CDR1 SGHAT, CDR2 FQNNGV. DNA of the CDR3: TGTGCCAGCAGCTTGAGGGGGGGCCAGGCAGATACGCAGTATTTT. Its protein is CASSLRGGQADTQYF.

This clone was detected once. Other DNA sequences in the sample encode the same CDR3. The chain links TRBV5-1 to TRBJ2-3, with TRBD2 matching over 9 bases. This CDR3 comprises 16 residues. The germline V gene encodes CDR1 SGHRS and CDR2 YFSETQ. The V segment lost 3 bases and the J segment 3 bases; nucleotides outside the gene matches: 8. The CDR3 region is CASSSPELAGTDTQYF. As DNA, the CDR3 is TGCGCCAGCAGCTCCCCTGAACTAGCGGGTACAGATACGCAGTATTTT. The full variable domain, its missing parts supplied by reference TRBV5-1 and TRBJ2-3, is KAGVTQTPRYLIKTRGQQVTLSCSPISGHRSVSWYQQTPGQGLQFLFEYFSETQRNKGNFPGRFSGRQFSNSRSEMNVSTLELGDSALYLCASSSPELAGTDTQYFGPGTRLTVL.

This clone was seen a handful of times. The chain uses TRBV10-1 and TRBJ1-1; D is undetermined. Germline CDR1 and CDR2: WNHNN and SYGVQD (reference sequence). This CDR3 contains 11 residues. Trimming shortened V by 7 bases and J by 5 bases, and 8 bases separated the two germline ends. CDR3 in amino acids: CASIDGTEAFF. CDR3 nucleotides: TGCGCCAGCATCGACGGGACTGAAGCTTTCTTT.

The V and J genes are TRBV3-1 (or the pseudogene TRBV3-2) and TRBJ2-5; 9 bases fit TRBD2. This CDR3 is built from 16 residues. Per the germline V gene, CDR1 is LGHDT and CDR2 is YNNKEL (reference sequence). The trim removed 2 bases at V and 4 bases at J, leaving 8 bases unmatched. This CDR3 reads CASSQWGGGARETQYF. For the CDR3, the DNA is TGTGCCAGCAGCCAATGGGGCGGGGGGGCCCGAGAGACCCAGTACTTC.

J is TRBJ2-1 and V is TRBV9; possibly TRBD1 for D (5 bases). V was shortened by 4 bases and J by 12 bases, with 23 bases between the two germline ends. This CDR3 is built from 15 residues. CDR1 SGDLS and CDR2 YYNGEE come from the germline V gene. CDR3 nucleotide sequence: TGTGCCAGCAGCACTAACGAAGGGGCCCCATACGGGCAGTTCTTC. Its protein product is CASSTNEGAPYGQFF.

The CDR3 DNA reads TGTGCCAGCAGCTTAGAACAGGGGGACTACGAGCAGTACTTC. As protein: CASSLEQGDYEQYF. The chain uses TRBV11-3 and TRBJ2-7; 8 bases line up with TRBD1. CDR1 is SGHNT, CDR2 YENEEA, per germline. The CDR3 loop spans 14 amino acids. V shed 0 bases and J 3 bases; nucleotides not matched to a gene: 1.

The chain links TRBV18 to TRBJ2-2, with 9 bases matching TRBD2. This CDR3 comprises 19 residues. CDR1 is KGHSH, CDR2 LQKENI, per germline. Germline trimming cut 0 bases from V and 4 bases from J; bases unmatched to any gene: 12. In nucleotides, the CDR3 is TGTGCCAGCTCACCACCGTCTTCGCGGGGGGGCTTGAGCACCGGGGAGCTGTTTTTT. This gives the protein CASSPPSSRGGLSTGELFF.

This chain connects TRBV9 to TRBJ2-7; 8 bases line up with TRBD1. The CDR3 length is 14 residues. The germline CDR1 and CDR2 sequences are SGDLS and YYNGEE. V lost 7 bases, J lost 0 bases, and 6 bases stayed unmatched. The DNA of the CDR3 is TGTGCCAGCGGGCCGGGACAGGCCTCCTACGAGCAGTACTTC. This encodes CASGPGQASYEQYF.

V gene TRBV7-3 combines with J gene TRBJ1-1; D is perhaps TRBD1 (5 bases). In germline, CDR1 is SGHTA, CDR2 FQGTGA. This CDR3 contains 13 residues. V shed 0 bases and J shed 7 bases, with 9 bases lying between them. The CDR3 sequence: CASSLTGQDEAFF. The DNA of the CDR3 is TGTGCCAGCAGCTTAACCGGACAAGATGAAGCTTTCTTT. Drawing the rest from reference TRBV7-3 and TRBJ1-1, the complete variable domain is GAGVSQTPSNKVTEKGKYVELRCDPISGHTALYWYRQSLGQGPEFLIYFQGTGAADDSGLPNDRFFAVRPEGSVSTLKIQRTERGDSAVYLCASSLTGQDEAFFGQGTRLTVV.

The V and J genes are TRBV5-1 and TRBJ1-2; 8 nucleotides align to TRBD1. The V gene's germline CDR1 is SGHRS and CDR2 YFSETQ. CDR3 length: 16 residues. J gave up 4 bases and V 3 bases, and 11 bases lay outside the gene matches. The CDR3 region is CASSSRTGSIGYGYTF. Written as DNA, the CDR3 is TGCGCCAGCAGCTCCCGGACAGGGTCAATTGGCTATGGCTACACCTTC.

The chain is built from TRBV29-1 and TRBJ1-1; the D gene is possibly TRBD1 (5 bases). CDR3 length equals 12 residues. Trimming stripped 5 bases from V and 3 bases from J, with 10 bases between. Germline V lookup: CDR1 SQVTM, CDR2 ANQGSEA. CDR3 amino acids: CSVLGLDTEAFF. CDR3 nucleotides: TGCAGCGTTTTGGGGCTGGACACTGAAGCTTTCTTT.

This chain connects TRBV28 to TRBJ1-2; the match to TRBD1 covers 10 bases. This CDR3 region has 15 residues. Trimming cost V 3 bases and J 7 bases; bases outside gene matches: 8. Germline V lookup: CDR1 MDHEN, CDR2 SYDVKM. CDR3 protein: CASSFDRGRRVGYTF. In DNA form, the CDR3 reads TGTGCCAGCAGTTTCGACAGGGGGCGCAGGGTTGGCTACACCTTC.

J is TRBJ2-7 and V is TRBV12-5; 7 nucleotides line up with TRBD1. CDR1 and CDR2 (germline): LGHNT, FRNRAP. Trimming cost V 3 bases and J 2 bases; bases outside gene matches: 10. The CDR3 spans 16 residues. The CDR3 sequence: CASGLSTTGSPYEQYF. For the CDR3, the DNA is TGTGCTAGTGGTTTATCTACGACAGGGAGCCCCTACGAGCAGTACTTC.

The gene calls are TRBV27 and TRBJ2-5; D is uncertain. CDR1 and CDR2 from the germline V gene are MNHEY and SMNVEV (reference sequence). The CDR3 is made up of 14 amino acids. V shed 4 bases and J shed 1 base, with 10 bases lying between them. The chain's CDR3 is CASSSYETQETQYF. CDR3 DNA: TGTGCCAGCAGTTCCTATGAAACCCAAGAGACCCAGTACTTC.

The V and J genes are TRBV27 and TRBJ2-3, with D perhaps matching TRBD1 (5 bases). Trimming shortened V by 3 bases and J by 6 bases, and 13 bases separated the two germline ends. This CDR3 has 14 residues. Germline V gene sequence: CDR1 MNHEY, CDR2 SMNVEV (reference sequence). DNA of the CDR3: TGTGCCAGCAGTTTCGAAGGGGCAGGGGATACGCAGTATTTT. Encoded protein: CASSFEGAGDTQYF.

The chain links TRBV29-1 to TRBJ1-1; TRBD1 matches at 9 bases. The CDR3 is 14 residues long. The ends lost 4 bases at V and 1 base at J; junction bases unmatched: 4. Germline loops: CDR1 SQVTM, CDR2 ANQGSEA. CDR3 in amino acids: CSVAAGQGNTEAFF. DNA of the CDR3: TGCAGCGTTGCAGCGGGACAGGGGAACACTGAAGCTTTCTTT.

The V call is TRBV9, the J call TRBJ1-2; 9 bases align to TRBD1. CDR1 SGDLS and CDR2 YYNGEE come from the germline V gene. With V trimmed by 3 bases and J by 4 bases, 10 bases remained unmatched. This CDR3 contains 16 residues. The CDR3 DNA reads TGTGCCAGCAGCGCTTCCCGGGACAGGGTCGCCTATGGCTACACCTTC. It yields the protein CASSASRDRVAYGYTF. The whole variable domain, remainder taken from reference TRBV9 and TRBJ1-2, is DSGVTQTPKHLITATGQRVTLRCSPRSGDLSVYWYQQSLDQGLQFLIQYYNGEERAKGNILERFSAQQFPDLHSELNLSSLELGDSALYFCASSASRDRVAYGYTFGSGTRLTVV.

V usage is TRBV9 and J usage is TRBJ1-2, with 8 bases matching TRBD1. Germline CDR1 reads SGDLS; CDR2 reads YYNGEE. V lost 3 bases, J lost 3 bases, and 10 bases stayed unmatched. The CDR3 spans 16 residues. CDR3 residues: CASSGRGRGLDYGYTF. CDR3 in DNA: TGTGCCAGCAGCGGCCGAGGCAGGGGGCTAGACTATGGCTACACCTTC. Supplemented by reference TRBV9 and TRBJ1-2, the full variable domain reads DSGVTQTPKHLITATGQRVTLRCSPRSGDLSVYWYQQSLDQGLQFLIQYYNGEERAKGNILERFSAQQFPDLHSELNLSSLELGDSALYFCASSGRGRGLDYGYTFGSGTRLTVV.

The chain joins TRBV19 to TRBJ2-2; 12 nucleotides match TRBD2. Germline V gives CDR1 LNHDA, CDR2 SQIVND (reference sequence). The CDR3 spans 16 residues. V was pared by 5 bases and J by 3 bases, with 4 bases of the junction left unmatched. The CDR3 DNA reads TGTGCCAGTAGTTACCGGACTAGCGGGGACACCGGGGAGCTGTTTTTT. This codes for CASSYRTSGDTGELFF. The whole variable domain, remainder taken from reference TRBV19 and TRBJ2-2, is DGGITQSPKYLFRKEGQNVTLSCEQNLNHDAMYWYRQDPGQGLRLIYYSQIVNDFQKGDIAEGYSVSREKKESFPLTVTSAQKNPTAFYLCASSYRTSGDTGELFFGEGSRLTVL.

This clone was detected once. The V gene is TRBV5-1, the J gene TRBJ1-6, with TRBD1 identical over 8 bases. This CDR3 spans 15 amino acids. V lost 4 bases to trimming and J lost 8 bases; unmatched junction nucleotides: 8. Germline V gives CDR1 SGHRS, CDR2 YFSETQ. The CDR3 loop reads CASSIVQGEYSPLHF. DNA for the CDR3: TGCGCCAGCAGCATCGTACAGGGGGAGTATTCACCCCTCCACTTT.

The chain recombines TRBV4-1 with TRBJ1-5, with D uncertain. Trimming shortened V by 0 bases and J by 1 base, and 7 bases separated the two germline ends. Germline lookup yields CDR1 MGHRA and CDR2 YSYEKL. CDR3 length: 15 amino acids. CDR3 protein: CASSQDSGSNQPQHF. The CDR3 DNA is TGCGCCAGCAGCCAAGATTCAGGAAGCAATCAGCCCCAGCATTTT.

The chain employs TRBV2 and TRBJ2-3; 7 nucleotides line up with TRBD1. The germline V gene encodes CDR1 SNHLY and CDR2 FYNNEI. After removal of 2 bases from V and 4 bases from J, the junction contained 6 bases not matched to a gene. This CDR3 is built from 15 residues. The CDR3 is CASSEQGQRADTQYF. CDR3 nucleotide sequence: TGTGCCAGCAGTGAACAGGGACAGAGGGCAGATACGCAGTATTTT.

The CDR3 is CASRETGRSTNEKLFF. The CDR3 nucleotides are TGTGCCAGCAGGGAAACAGGGCGCTCAACTAATGAAAAACTGTTTTTT. This rearrangement joins TRBV28 to TRBJ1-4; possible D gene TRBD1, 6 bases. Trimming stripped 6 bases from V and 0 bases from J, with 14 bases between. This CDR3 comprises 16 residues. Germline CDR1 MDHEN, CDR2 SYDVKM.

This chain joins TRBV6-5 and TRBJ1-1; possible D gene TRBD1, 5 bases. V lost 7 bases to trimming and J lost 8 bases, with 11 bases between them. This CDR3 has 11 residues. Germline V lookup: CDR1 MNHEY, CDR2 SVGAGI. CDR3 in amino acids: CASKRQGEAFF. DNA for the CDR3: TGTGCCAGCAAGCGTCAGGGAGAAGCTTTCTTT.

The J gene is TRBJ2-1, the V gene TRBV6-5; 7 bases agree with TRBD1. With 0 bases clipped from V and 7 bases from J, the junction kept 6 bases outside the gene matches. Germline V lookup: CDR1 MNHEY, CDR2 SVGAGI. The CDR3 is made up of 15 amino acids. In DNA, the CDR3 is TGTGCCAGCAGTTACTCGACAGGGTTAGTGAATGAGCAGTTCTTC. Translating it yields CASSYSTGLVNEQFF.

V usage is TRBV27 and J usage is TRBJ2-7; 9 nucleotides line up with TRBD1. Per germline, CDR1 MNHEY and CDR2 SMNVEV (reference sequence). Trimming cost V 6 bases and J 6 bases; bases outside gene matches: 12. The CDR3 is made up of 15 amino acids. The CDR3 coding sequence is TGTGCCAGCAGCTTACCGGGACAGGGTCCTTTCGAGCAGTACTTC. Translated: CASSLPGQGPFEQYF.

The chain combines TRBV6-5 with TRBJ1-2, with TRBD1 identical over 8 bases. CDR3 size: 14 residues. Unmatched junction bases numbered 8, after V lost 5 bases and J lost 6 bases. Germline CDR1 reads MNHEY; CDR2 reads SVGAGI. The chain's CDR3 is CASSRPGQADGYTF. CDR3 nucleotides: TGTGCCAGCAGTCGCCCGGGACAGGCCGATGGCTACACCTTC.

The CDR3 protein is CASSPGQMNTEAFF. The DNA of the CDR3 is TGTGCCAGCAGTCCGGGACAAATGAACACTGAAGCTTTCTTT. This chain joins TRBV27 and TRBJ1-1; weak D call: TRBD1 (6 bases). V lost 5 bases to trimming and J lost 0 bases, with 10 bases between them. The germline CDR1 and CDR2 sequences are MNHEY and SMNVEV (reference sequence). The CDR3 spans 14 residues.